Listed here are 32 T cell receptor beta chains from one sample, sequenced in a study of blood T cell repertoires in COVID-19. Data came from immunoSEQ multiplex PCR; TCRdb stores just in-frame clones and leaves some out. Of 490,000 or so clones listed, roughly 90% are singletons. Sequencing was done on a sample of PBMCs or T cells enriched from blood (not recorded which). These TCRs come from a woman between 35 and 50 years old who had recovered from COVID-19.

This rearrangement joins TRBV4-3 to TRBJ1-2; TRBD1 matches at 8 bases. The CDR3 extends over 15 amino acids. Looked up from germline, CDR1 is LGHNA and CDR2 is YSLEER. V was pared by 3 bases and J by 4 bases, with 7 bases of the junction left unmatched. The CDR3: CASSQNTGTGYGYTF. The CDR3 DNA reads TGCGCCAGCAGCCAGAATACAGGGACAGGCTATGGCTACACCTTC.

As concerns this clone: Lacking the conserved final phenylalanine or tryptophan, this CDR3 likely reflects a read error. The limits of the CDR3 on the DNA are not certain, so only TCRdb's listed CDR3 is given. This CDR3 is CASSVVIAGGAPSL. The chain uses TRBV9 and TRBJ2-7; the table's TRBD2 call for D was not verified on the DNA. CDR1 SGDLS and CDR2 YYNGEE come from the germline V gene. The CDR3 has 14 amino acids, counting both end residues.

V is TRBV5-1 and J is TRBJ2-3; tentative D call: TRBD1 (5 bases). The ends were cut back, 0 bases at V and 6 bases at J, with 17 bases in the middle. This CDR3 has 16 amino acids. Germline values: CDR1 SGHRS, CDR2 YFSETQ. The CDR3 is CASSLDQGNPVDTQYF. CDR3 bases: TGCGCCAGCAGCTTGGATCAGGGAAACCCGGTGGATACGCAGTATTTT.

This rearrangement joins TRBV18 to TRBJ1-1; D gene unclear. This CDR3 has 14 residues. Germline V CDR1 and CDR2: KGHSH, LQKENI. The ends were cut back, 2 bases at V and 1 base at J, with 8 bases in the middle. This CDR3 is CASSPTLSNTEAFF. As DNA, the CDR3 is TGTGCCAGCTCACCAACATTATCGAACACTGAAGCTTTCTTT.

This chain joins TRBV4-2 and TRBJ1-1; no firm D call. Trimming took off 7 bases at V and 3 bases at J, with 24 bases between the two ends. The CDR3 extends over 17 amino acids. The germline gives CDR1 LGHNA, CDR2 YNFKEQ. The CDR3 bases are TGTGCCAGCACCCGAAACATTAATCCTGGCGGGGACACTGAAGCTTTCTTT. Protein product: CASTRNINPGGDTEAFF.

The rearrangement links TRBV5-1 to TRBJ2-3; possible D gene TRBD2, 6 bases. Per the germline V gene, CDR1 is SGHRS and CDR2 is YFSETQ. V lost 4 bases, J lost 0 bases, and 12 bases lay in between. CDR3 length: 15 residues. DNA of the CDR3: TGCGCCAGCAGCATTAGCGGTGCTAGCACAGATACGCAGTATTTT. The encoded protein is CASSISGASTDTQYF. Looking up the rest from reference TRBV5-1 and TRBJ2-3 gives the full variable domain: KAGVTQTPRYLIKTRGQQVTLSCSPISGHRSVSWYQQTPGQGLQFLFEYFSETQRNKGNFPGRFSGRQFSNSRSEMNVSTLELGDSALYLCASSISGASTDTQYFGPGTRLTVL.

V gene TRBV5-1 combines with J gene TRBJ1-1; 10 bases align to TRBD1. The CDR3 contains 14 residues. Losses at the gene ends were 1 base for V and 4 bases for J; bases not matched to a gene: 1. From germline, CDR1 is SGHRS and CDR2 YFSETQ. The DNA of the CDR3 is TGCGCCAGCAGCTTGAGACAGGGGGCCACTGAAGCTTTCTTT. Amino acid sequence: CASSLRQGATEAFF.

This clone was counted a few times. J is TRBJ2-7 and V is TRBV7-8; a weak D match, TRBD1 (6 bases). The CDR3 runs to 16 residues. Germline CDR1 and CDR2: SGHVS and FQNEAQ. V was trimmed by 1 base and J by 3 bases, leaving 16 bases between them. Here the CDR3 reads CASSLGTAMTDYEQYF. The CDR3, as DNA: TGTGCCAGCAGCTTAGGGACAGCTATGACGGACTACGAGCAGTACTTC.

The V call is TRBV7-2, the J call TRBJ2-2; 7 nucleotides line up with TRBD2. The CDR3 spans 14 residues. The J segment lost 6 bases and the V segment lost 8 bases, leaving 9 bases of the junction unmatched. The germline gives CDR1 SGHTA, CDR2 FQGNSA. The CDR3 DNA reads TGTGCCAGCTTCGGGAGCGGGGCGGCCGGGGAGCTGTTTTTT. It yields the protein CASFGSGAAGELFF.

The J gene is TRBJ2-2, the V gene TRBV2, with D perhaps TRBD2 (5 bases). Deletions cut 7 bases from V and 6 bases from J, with 18 bases between. The CDR3 has 15 residues. Germline loops: CDR1 SNHLY, CDR2 FYNNEI. CDR3 amino acids: CASTETGISSGELFF. Here the CDR3 DNA reads TGTGCCAGCACGGAAACGGGGATAAGTTCCGGGGAGCTGTTTTTT.

This chain joins TRBV11-2 and TRBJ1-3; 7 bases map to TRBD1. The V and J ends lost 5 bases and 5 bases, in that order; junction bases with no gene match: 6. CDR3 length equals 14 residues. From germline, CDR1 is SGHAT and CDR2 FQNNGV. CDR3 coding DNA: TGTGCCAGCAGCCCCGGGACAGCCCGAAACACCATATATTTT. It codes for CASSPGTARNTIYF.

This clone occurred once. The chain links TRBV24-1 to TRBJ2-1, with 10 bases lining up with TRBD2. CDR1 and CDR2 (germline): KGHDR, SFDVKD. This CDR3 has 16 amino acids. The ends lost 10 bases at V and 1 base at J; junction bases unmatched: 9. CDR3 in DNA: TGTGCCACGGGTGAAGCGGGAGGGCGGTCCTACAATGAGCAGTTCTTC. It specifies CATGEAGGRSYNEQFF.

The chain joins TRBV2 to TRBJ1-2, with D possibly matching TRBD1 (6 bases). CDR1 and CDR2 (germline): SNHLY, FYNNEI. CDR3 length: 13 residues. With 3 bases removed from V and 6 bases from J, the gap between germline ends came to 11 bases. DNA of the CDR3: TGTGCCAGCAGTGATACTGGGGGCCATGGCTACACCTTC. This translates into CASSDTGGHGYTF.

This chain uses TRBV7-9 with TRBJ2-1, with 9 positions matching TRBD2. Germline CDR1 and CDR2: SEHNR and FQNEAQ (reference sequence). CDR3 length: 19 residues. Trimming cost V 2 bases and J 5 bases; bases outside gene matches: 16. The CDR3 DNA reads as TGTGCCAGCAGCTTAACTTCGCTTAGCGGGAGTAGGGGTAACAATGAGCAGTTCTTC. Translation gives CASSLTSLSGSRGNNEQFF.

The chain is built from TRBV12-3 or TRBV12-4 and TRBJ1-1, with D possibly TRBD1 on 6 matching bases. This CDR3 spans 13 amino acids. Trimming removed 5 bases at V and 1 base at J, with 8 bases between. Here the CDR3 DNA reads TGTGCCAGCAGTACAGGGTGGAACACTGAAGCTTTCTTT. Protein: CASSTGWNTEAFF.

Notes on this clone: One junction end does not reproduce the germline sequence, and a read error may be involved. The V and J genes are TRBV5-1 and TRBJ2-7; 10 bases are shared with TRBD2. Germline CDR1 SGHRS, CDR2 YFSETQ. The length of the CDR3 is 15 residues. CDR3 bases: TGCGCCAGCAGTTCCGGGACTAGCGCCCGGGGAGACTTCTGCTTC. Translated, it gives CASSSGTSARGDFCF.

This clone was seen a few times. This chain joins TRBV11-2 and TRBJ2-7; 7 bases map to TRBD1. There are 13 residues in the CDR3. Trimming took 6 bases from V and 2 from J; bases not matched to a gene: 4. CDR1 SGHAT and CDR2 FQNNGV come from the germline V gene. CDR3 region: CASRQTGTYEQYF. In DNA form, the CDR3 reads TGTGCCAGCAGACAGACAGGGACCTACGAGCAGTACTTC.

The rearrangement joins TRBV7-2 to TRBJ1-4, with D maybe TRBD1 (5 bases). The CDR3 has 16 amino acids. Germline V CDR1 and CDR2: SGHTA, FQGNSA. Trimming took off 2 bases at V and 4 bases at J, with 14 bases between the two ends. The CDR3 sequence is CASSLNGWGVNEKLFF. The CDR3 nucleotides are TGTGCCAGCAGCTTAAACGGGTGGGGGGTTAATGAAAAACTGTTTTTT.

The chain couples TRBV10-3 to TRBJ1-1; D not resolved. V lost 4 bases and J 1 base, leaving 4 bases between the germline ends. There are 12 residues in the CDR3. Germline V CDR1 and CDR2: ENHRY, SYGVKD. The CDR3 coding sequence is TGTGCCATCAGTGGACAGAACACTGAAGCTTTCTTT. Amino acids: CAISGQNTEAFF.

The rearrangement uses TRBV4-1 and TRBJ1-2; 8 positions agree with TRBD1. The V gene's germline CDR1 is MGHRA and CDR2 YSYEKL. The CDR3 extends over 14 amino acids. Trimming took 7 bases from V and 4 from J; bases not matched to a gene: 8. CDR3 in amino acids: CASTQGALGYGYTF. As DNA, the CDR3 is TGCGCCAGCACCCAGGGGGCGCTGGGCTATGGCTACACCTTC.

This chain's CDR3 is CASSLVYRDNQPQHF. In DNA form, the CDR3 reads TGTGCCAGCAGCTTAGTTTACAGGGACAATCAGCCCCAGCATTTT. This sequence joins TRBV7-2 and TRBJ1-5; D may be TRBD1 (6 bases). Trimming stripped 1 base from V and 3 bases from J, with 10 bases between. CDR3 length: 15 residues. Per germline, CDR1 SGHTA and CDR2 FQGNSA.

This chain connects TRBV7-9 to TRBJ1-1, with D possibly TRBD1 on 5 matching bases. The length of the CDR3 is 15 residues. Germline CDR1 is SEHNR and CDR2 is FQNEAQ (reference sequence). Trimming left V 4 bases short and J 1 base short, with 13 bases between. CDR3 loop: CASSSRQNSNTEAFF. As DNA, the CDR3 is TGTGCCAGCAGCTCGAGACAGAATTCGAACACTGAAGCTTTCTTT.

This sequence joins TRBV11-2 and TRBJ2-7; maybe TRBD2 (5 bases). V dropped 4 bases and J dropped 9 bases, with 16 bases sitting between them. CDR3 length: 13 amino acids. Per the germline V gene, CDR1 is SGHAT and CDR2 is FQNNGV. CDR3: CASSSGLLGGQYF. DNA for the CDR3: TGTGCCAGCAGCTCCGGGCTCCTAGGAGGGCAGTACTTC.

This sequence joins TRBV6-2 or TRBV6-3 and TRBJ1-2, with TRBD1 as a possible D gene (5 bases). CDR3 length: 13 amino acids. Per germline, CDR1 MNHEY and CDR2 SVGEGT. With 4 bases removed from V and 6 bases from J, the gap between germline ends came to 12 bases. The CDR3 bases are TGTGCCAGCAGTTTGGCCGGGACTCATGGCTACACCTTC. It is translated as CASSLAGTHGYTF.

The V and J genes are TRBV2 and TRBJ1-1; D not certain. Germline CDR1 SNHLY, CDR2 FYNNEI. The V gene lost 3 bases and the J gene lost 4 bases, with 6 bases spanning the gap. The CDR3 length is 12 residues. Here the CDR3 reads CASSELSTEAFF. The CDR3 nucleotides are TGTGCCAGCAGTGAGCTCAGCACTGAAGCTTTCTTT.

The chain is built from TRBV5-5 and TRBJ2-5; tentatively, D is TRBD1 (5 bases). The CDR3 contains 17 residues. Germline assignment: CDR1 SGHKS and CDR2 YYEKEE (reference sequence). Deletions cut 4 bases from V and 5 bases from J, with 24 bases between. The CDR3, as DNA: TGTGCCAGCAGCACTGACCTTGTAACCACAGCAGGGGAGACCCAGTACTTC. Encoded protein: CASSTDLVTTAGETQYF.

This clone was picked up one time. The chain has TRBV10-3 and TRBJ1-6; D unclear. This CDR3 is built from 15 residues. CDR1 is ENHRY and CDR2 is SYGVKD in the germline V gene. Trimming pared 0 bases from V and 6 bases from J, leaving 9 bases between. The CDR3 region has the DNA TGTGCCATCAGTGAGTCCCGTCAACTTAATTCACCCCTCCACTTT. Amino acids: CAISESRQLNSPLHF.

This clone was seen just once. V is TRBV6-1 and J is TRBJ2-7; unclear D gene. Trimming removed 1 base from V and 5 bases from J, with 12 bases in between. Germline CDR1 and CDR2: MNHNS and SASEGT. The CDR3 is made up of 14 amino acids. CDR3 coding DNA: TGTGCCAGCAGTGAAGGGGCAGGTCTCAACGAGCAGTACTTC. It translates to CASSEGAGLNEQYF.

The chain's CDR3 is CAIYPGGNQPQHF. The DNA for the CDR3 is TGTGCCATCTACCCCGGAGGCAATCAGCCCCAGCATTTT. The chain couples TRBV10-3 to TRBJ1-5, with unresolved D. Trimming took 8 bases from V and 2 from J, leaving 10 bases between them. CDR1 is ENHRY and CDR2 is SYGVKD in the germline V gene. This CDR3 is built from 13 residues.

The V gene is TRBV4-3, the J gene TRBJ2-2, with 8 bases aligning to TRBD2. Trimming at V came to 4 bases and at J to 0 bases, leaving 1 base not matched to a gene. This CDR3 has 15 residues. Germline V lookup: CDR1 LGHNA, CDR2 YSLEER. The CDR3 sequence is CASSPGLANTGELFF. CDR3 DNA: TGCGCCAGCAGCCCGGGACTAGCGAACACCGGGGAGCTGTTTTTT.

V gene TRBV19 combines with J gene TRBJ2-4, with D possibly matching TRBD1 (5 bases). Germline CDR1 LNHDA, CDR2 SQIVND (reference sequence). The CDR3 runs 16 residues. V was shortened by 6 bases and J by 0 bases, with 15 bases between the two germline ends. Here the CDR3 reads CASSPDNLLAKNIQYF. CDR3 nucleotides: TGTGCCAGTAGCCCGGACAACTTATTAGCCAAAAACATTCAGTACTTC.

The chain links TRBV9 to TRBJ2-2; 13 bases align to TRBD2. V lost 3 bases and J lost 4; bases outside the gene matches: 6. In germline, CDR1 is SGDLS, CDR2 YYNGEE. The CDR3 has 17 amino acids. CDR3 protein: CASSEGLAGASTGELFF. The DNA for the CDR3 is TGTGCCAGCAGCGAAGGACTAGCGGGAGCCAGCACCGGGGAGCTGTTTTTT.